This TCR beta chain derives from a study of CD8+CD57+ T cells in acquired aplastic anemia. Across the study: When averaged, DNA from sorted CD4+ and CD8+ cells came to 2.5 to 4 ug. An average of approximately 11 million reads for CD4+ cells was obtained from healthy donors. Study-wide findings and caveats: Patients and controls shared some 30 CD8+ CDR3 sequences, highly expressed in patients.

For CDR3 and TCR beta VDJ profiling, genomic DNA was the template used. TCRdb redid the calling of the reads with MiXCR, one entry per CDR3 protein. The sample gives some 170,000 distinct CDR3 sequences, around 45% of which show up once; approximately 1.1% is in the top ten. About this clonotype: Its antigen is still unknown.

This TCR was recovered from a human donor in good health. The sample comprised sorted CD4+, CD8+, or CD8+CD57+ T cells (not recorded which) from PBMCs.

CDR3 sequence: CASSLRGADTQYF. The CDR3 region has the DNA TGTGCCAGCAGCCTTAGGGGGGCCGATACGCAGTATTTT. This chain connects TRBV7-9 to TRBJ2-3; D is tentatively TRBD1 or TRBD2 (6 bases each). V shed 5 bases and J shed 6 bases, with 12 bases lying between them. CDR3 length: 13 amino acids. Germline values: CDR1 SEHNR, CDR2 FQNEAQ (reference sequence). The full variable domain, completed using reference TRBV7-9 and TRBJ2-3, is DTGVSQNPRHKITKRGQNVTFRCDPISEHNRLYWYRQTLGQGPEFLTYFQNEAQLEKSRLLSDRFSAERPKGSFSTLEIQRTEQGDSAMYLCASSLRGADTQYFGPGTRLTVL.